This TCR beta chain came from a study of blood T cell repertoires in COVID-19. Study in general: The origin of the acute and convalescent COVID-19 samples was the United States, Italy and Spain. Sources were T cells, B-cell-depleted T cells, or PBMCs; the material itself was cDNA or gDNA.

Original data processing: By means of reference gene primer amplification, nucleated cell counts were estimated. Produced via immunoSEQ multiplex PCR; TCRdb's table is partial and in-frame only. V and J calls and clone size are as listed in that table; D and trimming were resolved from the DNA. The table lists 200,000 or so clones, 70% to 90% of them singletons. V lost 6 bases, J lost 4 bases, and 6 bases stayed unmatched. This CDR3 spans 14 amino acids. CDR1 and CDR2 (germline): SGHTA, FQGNSA. This TCR was recovered from a woman older than 75 with acute or convalescent COVID-19. J is TRBJ1-1 and V is TRBV7-2, with 9 bases that match TRBD1. Sequenced input: peripheral blood. In DNA form, the CDR3 reads TGTGCCAGCAGGCTACAGGGGGCGGGCACTGAAGCTTTCTTT. This translates into CASRLQGAGTEAFF.